This T cell receptor (beta chain) was obtained from a study of OX40 agonist ivuxolimab in advanced cancers. This CDR3 is 15 amino acids long. The V gene's germline CDR1 is MGHRA and CDR2 YSYEKL. Trimming removed 4 bases at V and 1 base at J, with 13 bases between. The data were produced by immunoSEQ multiplex PCR, yet TCRdb's version contains in-frame clones alone and is incomplete. The sample holds about 100,000 clones, about 91% seen once. The receptor comes from an adult with an advanced solid tumor such as melanoma, head and neck, liver or kidney cancer. This rearrangement joins TRBV4-1 to TRBJ1-1, with D perhaps TRBD1 (5 bases). This material consisted of CD4+ or CD8+ T cells sorted from blood, taken in a trial of the OX40 agonist ivuxolimab. The CDR3 nucleotides read TGCGCCAGCAGCCCCCCGACAGTTAAGAACACTGAAGCTTTCTTT. It codes for CASSPPTVKNTEAFF.